The present TCR beta chain was sequenced within a study of CD8+ T cells in alopecia areata. Findings and caveats of the study: Tofacitinib did not eliminate many expanded lesional clones from scalp or blood.

Described treatment: oral pan-JAK inhibitor, 5-10 mg twice daily. This CDR3 has 14 residues. Trimming took off 0 bases at V and 7 bases at J, with 12 bases between the two ends. Germline V gene data show CDR1 as MGHRA and CDR2 as YSYEKL. On this clone itself: Its target is not known.

cDNA prepared by RNA extraction and subsequent reverse transcription served as the template for sequencing. Repertoires were generated with immunoSEQ multiplex PCR, while TCRdb's copy carries only in-frame clones and drops some. The sample has approximately 300,000 clones; roughly 50% are singletons. The chain couples TRBV4-1 to TRBJ2-5, with D perhaps matching TRBD1 (6 bases). This sample comprised CD4+ T cells sorted from blood, obtained at week 24, from a patient treated with tofacitinib. The clonotype comes from a human donor with alopecia areata. Here the CDR3 DNA reads TGCGCCAGCAGCCAAGAGACGACAGGAGGGACCCAGTACTTC. It yields the protein CASSQETTGGTQYF.